The T cell receptor beta chain described here comes from a study of identical twins. Whole-study findings and limits: Twin-shared out-of-frame alpha sequences were enriched for low generation probability.

Germline values: CDR1 SGHRS, CDR2 YFSETQ. V shed 5 bases and J shed 2 bases, with 16 bases lying between them. The CDR3 loop spans 15 amino acids. Each CDR3 protein is one row after TCRdb ran MiXCR on the 5' RACE reads. The table records around 690,000 distinct CDR3 sequences, 21% of them present only once. In this sample, this clonotype turned up a few times. The antigen remains undetermined. These sequences were also reported in another study, on T cells expressing NK-cell markers. This second report adds: The TCR beta repertoires originated in sorted CD3+CD56+NKG2C+, CD3+CD56+NKG2C- and CD3+CD56-NKG2C+ T cells. Sequenced donors, eight in total, included seven who were HCMV-seropositive and one who was seronegative.

The specimen was PBMCs. The TCR originated in a woman younger than 35 in good health. The rearrangement joins TRBV5-1 to TRBJ2-5; D gene uncertain. CDR3 bases: TGCGCCAGCAGATCCGGAGAAGCTTTGCAAGAGACCCAGTACTTC. Protein sequence: CASRSGEALQETQYF.